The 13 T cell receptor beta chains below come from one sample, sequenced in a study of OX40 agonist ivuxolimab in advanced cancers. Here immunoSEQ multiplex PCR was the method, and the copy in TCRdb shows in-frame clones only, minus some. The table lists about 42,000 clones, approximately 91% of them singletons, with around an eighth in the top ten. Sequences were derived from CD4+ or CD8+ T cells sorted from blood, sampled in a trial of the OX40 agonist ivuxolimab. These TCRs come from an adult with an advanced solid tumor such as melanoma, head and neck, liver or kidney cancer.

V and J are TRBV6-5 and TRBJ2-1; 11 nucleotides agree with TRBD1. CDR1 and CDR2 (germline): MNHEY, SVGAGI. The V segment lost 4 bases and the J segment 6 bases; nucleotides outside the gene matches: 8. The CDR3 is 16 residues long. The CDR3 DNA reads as TGTGCCAGCAGTTCTCGATCGGGGACAGGGGGCAATGAGCAGTTCTTC. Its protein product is CASSSRSGTGGNEQFF.

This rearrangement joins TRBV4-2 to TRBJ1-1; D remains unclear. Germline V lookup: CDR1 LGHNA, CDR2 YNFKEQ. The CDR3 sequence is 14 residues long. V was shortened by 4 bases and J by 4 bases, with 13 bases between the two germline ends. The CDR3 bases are TGTGCCAGCAGCCTCTCGATTCGGGGCACTGAAGCTTTCTTT. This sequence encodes CASSLSIRGTEAFF.

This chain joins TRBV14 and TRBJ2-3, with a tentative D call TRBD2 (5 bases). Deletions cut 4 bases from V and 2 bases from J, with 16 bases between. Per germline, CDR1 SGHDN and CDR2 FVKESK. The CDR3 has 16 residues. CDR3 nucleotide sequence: TGTGCCAGCAGCCTCGGGGTAGGGCGGCCCACAGATACGCAGTATTTT. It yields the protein CASSLGVGRPTDTQYF. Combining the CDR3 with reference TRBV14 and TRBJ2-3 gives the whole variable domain EAGVTQFPSHSVIEKGQTVTLRCDPISGHDNLYWYRRVMGKEIKFLLHFVKESKQDESGMPNNRFLAERTGGTYSTLKVQPAELEDSGVYFCASSLGVGRPTDTQYFGPGTRLTVL.

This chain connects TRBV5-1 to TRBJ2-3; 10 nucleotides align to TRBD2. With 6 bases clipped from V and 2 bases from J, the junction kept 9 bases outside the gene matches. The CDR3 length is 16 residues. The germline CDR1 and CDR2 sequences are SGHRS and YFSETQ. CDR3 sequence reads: CASTPSGRAVTDTQYF. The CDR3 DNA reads TGCGCCAGCACCCCCAGCGGGAGGGCCGTCACAGATACGCAGTATTTT.

This CDR3 reads CASSRGTSGSPGELFF. The CDR3 DNA sequence: TGTGCCAGCAGCCGTGGGACTAGCGGGAGTCCCGGGGAGCTGTTTTTT. This sequence joins TRBV7-9 and TRBJ2-2; TRBD2 agrees at 14 bases. CDR3 size: 16 residues. The germline V gene has CDR1 SEHNR and CDR2 FQNEAQ (reference sequence). Germline trimming cut 5 bases from V and 6 bases from J; bases unmatched to any gene: 5.

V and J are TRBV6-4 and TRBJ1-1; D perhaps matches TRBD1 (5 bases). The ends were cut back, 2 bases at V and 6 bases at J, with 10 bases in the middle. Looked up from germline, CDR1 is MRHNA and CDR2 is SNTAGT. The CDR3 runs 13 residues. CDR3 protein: CASSDRRGSEAFF. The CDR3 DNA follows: TGTGCCAGCAGTGACCGACGGGGGTCTGAAGCTTTCTTT.

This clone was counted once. The CDR3 nucleotides are TGCAGCGTTGGGGACAGGGGGCTTTATACGCAGTATTTT. It yields the protein CSVGDRGLYTQYF. This chain connects TRBV29-1 to TRBJ2-3; 12 bases align to TRBD1. CDR1 SQVTM and CDR2 ANQGSEA come from the germline V gene. There are 13 residues in the CDR3. Trimming removed 4 bases from V and 7 bases from J; junction bases left unmatched: 3.

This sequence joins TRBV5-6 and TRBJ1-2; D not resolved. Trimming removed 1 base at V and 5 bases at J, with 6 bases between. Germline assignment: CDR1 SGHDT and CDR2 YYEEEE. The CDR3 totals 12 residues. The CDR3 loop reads CASSLSWYGYTF. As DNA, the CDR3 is TGTGCCAGCAGCTTGTCATGGTATGGCTACACCTTC.

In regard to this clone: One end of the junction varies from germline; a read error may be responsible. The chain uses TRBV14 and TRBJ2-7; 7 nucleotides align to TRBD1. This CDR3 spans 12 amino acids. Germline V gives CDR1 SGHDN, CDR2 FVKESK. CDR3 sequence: CASSPTGVSLDF. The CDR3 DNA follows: TGTGCCAGCAGCCCCACAGGGGTATCCCTGGACTTC. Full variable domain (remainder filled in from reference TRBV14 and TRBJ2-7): EAGVTQFPSHSVIEKGQTVTLRCDPISGHDNLYWYRRVMGKEIKFLLHFVKESKQDESGMPNNRFLAERTGGTYSTLKVQPAELEDSGVYFCASSPTGVSLDFGPGTRLTVT.

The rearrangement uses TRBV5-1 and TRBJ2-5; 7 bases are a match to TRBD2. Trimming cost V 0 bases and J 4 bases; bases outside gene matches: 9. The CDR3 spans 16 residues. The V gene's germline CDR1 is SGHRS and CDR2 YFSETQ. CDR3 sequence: CASSLVPGTIAETQYF. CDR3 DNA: TGCGCCAGCAGCTTGGTCCCCGGGACTATTGCAGAGACCCAGTACTTC. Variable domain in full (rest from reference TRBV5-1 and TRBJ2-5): KAGVTQTPRYLIKTRGQQVTLSCSPISGHRSVSWYQQTPGQGLQFLFEYFSETQRNKGNFPGRFSGRQFSNSRSEMNVSTLELGDSALYLCASSLVPGTIAETQYFGPGTRLLVL.

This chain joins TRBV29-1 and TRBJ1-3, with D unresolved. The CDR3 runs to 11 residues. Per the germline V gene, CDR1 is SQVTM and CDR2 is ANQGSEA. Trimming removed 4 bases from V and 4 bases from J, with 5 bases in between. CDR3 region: CSVGEGNTIYF. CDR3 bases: TGCAGCGTTGGAGAGGGAAACACCATATATTTT.

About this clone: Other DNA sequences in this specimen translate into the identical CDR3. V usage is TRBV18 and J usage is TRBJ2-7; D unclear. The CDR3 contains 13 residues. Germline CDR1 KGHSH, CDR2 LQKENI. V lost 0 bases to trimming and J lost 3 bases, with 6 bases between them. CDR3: CASSPPSSYEQYF. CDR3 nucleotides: TGTGCCAGCTCACCACCCTCGAGCTACGAGCAGTACTTC.

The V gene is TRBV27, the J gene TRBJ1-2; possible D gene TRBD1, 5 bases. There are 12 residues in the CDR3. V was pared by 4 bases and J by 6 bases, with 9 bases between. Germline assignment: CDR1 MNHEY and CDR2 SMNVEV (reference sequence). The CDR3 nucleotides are TGTGCCAGCAGTTCGGTCAGGGATGGCTACACCTTC. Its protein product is CASSSVRDGYTF.